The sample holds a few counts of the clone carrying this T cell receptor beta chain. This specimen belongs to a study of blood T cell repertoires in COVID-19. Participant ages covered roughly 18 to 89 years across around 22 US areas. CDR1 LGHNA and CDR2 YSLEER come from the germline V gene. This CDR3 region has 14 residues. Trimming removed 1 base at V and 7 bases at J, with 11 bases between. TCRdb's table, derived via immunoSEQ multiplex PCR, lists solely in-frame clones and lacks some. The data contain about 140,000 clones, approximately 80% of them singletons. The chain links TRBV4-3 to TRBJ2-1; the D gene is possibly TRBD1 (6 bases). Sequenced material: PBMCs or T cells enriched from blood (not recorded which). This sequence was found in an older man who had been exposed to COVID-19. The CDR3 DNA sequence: TGCGCCAGCAGCCAAGGGCACAGGGAGAATGAGCAGTTCTTC. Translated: CASSQGHRENEQFF.